The entry that follows covers one TCR beta chain sequence. J lost 4 bases, V lost 3 bases, and 2 bases had no gene match. Germline CDR1 reads SGDLS; CDR2 reads YYNGEE. The CDR3 loop spans 14 amino acids. In the original analysis: Using reference gene primer amplification, nucleated cell counts were estimated. Method: immunoSEQ multiplex PCR; TCRdb's copy keeps in-frame clones and lacks some. V and J calls and clone size follow that table, whereas D and trimming were derived from the DNA. The table includes 220,000 or so clones, roughly 89% detected once. Cohorts were based on clinical histories the participants reported. Exposed enrollees encountered a COVID-19 case at some point within 2 weeks before study entry. The record originates from a study of blood T cell repertoires in COVID-19.

The chain recombines TRBV9 with TRBJ1-1, with 11 bases matching TRBD1. Sequenced: PBMCs or T cells enriched from blood (not recorded which). The source of this sequence is a man aged 25-40 years who had been exposed to COVID-19. The DNA for the CDR3 is TGTGCCAGCAGCGGGGACAGGGGGGCCACTGAAGCTTTCTTT. Its protein product is CASSGDRGATEAFF.